This T cell receptor (beta chain) was recovered during a study of blood T cell repertoires in COVID-19. Per the study methods: Using reference gene primer amplification, nucleated cell counts were estimated. The repertoire was sequenced with immunoSEQ multiplex PCR; TCRdb's copy has only in-frame clones and lacks some. The DNA gave D and trimming, while V, J and clone size come from that table. The data contain about 180,000 clones, roughly 83% of them singletons. Germline V CDR1 and CDR2: MNHEY, SMNVEV (reference sequence). J was trimmed by 2 bases and V by 9 bases; bases with no gene match: 7. CDR3 size: 15 residues.

The J gene is TRBJ2-1, the V gene TRBV27; 10 nucleotides line up with TRBD2. Sequencing was performed on peripheral blood. The clonotype was recovered from a woman aged 40 to 50 with COVID-19, enrolled during active disease. The CDR3 protein is CASSGGLFTYNEQFF. Here the CDR3 DNA reads TGTGCCAGTAGCGGGGGGCTTTTCACCTACAATGAGCAGTTCTTC.